Shown below are 10 T cell receptor beta chains from a single sample sequenced in a study of T cell changes during pregnancy in multiple sclerosis. The protocol was immunoSEQ multiplex PCR, while the TCRdb copy is restricted to in-frame clones and leaves out a portion. The table records tens of thousands of clones, 91% of them present only once. The input for sequencing was peripheral blood, taken in the third trimester of pregnancy. These receptor sequences come from a female donor in good health, enrolled as a control in a pregnancy study.

This chain links TRBV10-2 with TRBJ1-2, with D possibly being TRBD1 (5 bases). The CDR3 runs to 14 residues. Germline V CDR1 and CDR2: WSHSY, SAAADI. V was shortened by 2 bases and J by 9 bases, with 16 bases between the two germline ends. The CDR3 loop is CASSERGRDSSYTF. The DNA for the CDR3 is TGCGCCAGCAGTGAGAGGGGCAGGGACTCGAGCTACACCTTC.

The chain couples TRBV6-5 to TRBJ2-1; 7 nucleotides match TRBD2. The junction had 6 bases not matched to a gene; V was cut back by 4 bases and J by 6 bases. The CDR3 runs to 14 residues. Germline V gene data show CDR1 as MNHEY and CDR2 as SVGAGI. The DNA of the CDR3 is TGTGCCAGCAGTTCGAGCGGGAAGGGCAATGAGCAGTTCTTC. Translation gives CASSSSGKGNEQFF.

The chain combines TRBV27 with TRBJ2-7; a possible D gene is TRBD1 (5 bases). Trimming cost V 2 bases and J 6 bases, with 17 bases left between them. The CDR3 covers 15 residues. Germline V CDR1 and CDR2: MNHEY, SMNVEV (reference sequence). Here the CDR3 reads CASSLIYRKGFEQYF. The DNA of the CDR3 is TGTGCCAGCAGTTTAATTTACAGGAAAGGCTTCGAGCAGTACTTC.

The CDR3 here is CASSERSGAGTEAFF. CDR3 nucleotides: TGTGCCAGCAGCGAACGATCAGGGGCGGGCACTGAAGCTTTCTTT. This chain joins TRBV25-1 and TRBJ1-1; D is possibly TRBD1 (6 bases). Trimming took off 6 bases at V and 4 bases at J, with 18 bases between the two ends. The CDR3 is 15 amino acids. Per germline, CDR1 MGHDK and CDR2 SYGVNS.

The chain carries TRBV6-1 and TRBJ1-1; TRBD1 might be the D (5 bases). This CDR3 comprises 13 residues. The germline V and J ends were trimmed by 2 bases and 4 bases, with 8 bases remaining between them. Germline lookup yields CDR1 MNHNS and CDR2 SASEGT. CDR3 loop: CASSERGLTEAFF. For the CDR3, the DNA is TGTGCCAGCAGTGAAAGGGGCCTCACTGAAGCTTTCTTT.

DNA for the CDR3: TGTGCCAGCAGCCAAGTGGGGCCCCTGGGGGAGCAGTACTTC. It is translated as CASSQVGPLGEQYF. J is TRBJ2-7 and V is TRBV14, with a weak D call TRBD1 (5 bases). This CDR3 region has 14 residues. Deletions cut 1 base from V and 7 bases from J, with 14 bases between. Per germline, CDR1 SGHDN and CDR2 FVKESK.

This clone was seen a handful of times. The J gene is TRBJ1-5, the V gene TRBV10-1; TRBD1 agrees at 7 bases. Germline V CDR1 and CDR2: WNHNN, SYGVQD (reference sequence). CDR3 length: 15 residues. Losses at the gene ends were 1 base for V and 8 bases for J; bases not matched to a gene: 8. The CDR3 here is CASSEYEGAKKPQHF. The DNA of the CDR3 is TGCGCCAGCAGTGAGTATGAGGGGGCGAAAAAGCCCCAGCATTTT.

The chain employs TRBV27 and TRBJ1-1, with D possibly being TRBD1 (6 bases). The V end lost 6 bases, the J end lost 1 base, and 15 bases lay between the germline ends. The CDR3 has 15 amino acids. From germline, CDR1 is MNHEY and CDR2 SMNVEV (reference sequence). CDR3 protein: CASSQNRERNTEAFF. CDR3 DNA sequence: TGTGCCAGCAGCCAGAACAGGGAAAGGAACACTGAAGCTTTCTTT.

The rearrangement uses TRBV4-1 and TRBJ2-2, with unresolved D. CDR3 length equals 15 residues. The germline V gene has CDR1 MGHRA and CDR2 YSYEKL. Trimming took off 2 bases at V and 4 bases at J, with 11 bases between the two ends. In DNA, the CDR3 is TGCGCCAGCAGCCAACCGGAGCAAGTCACCGGGGAGCTGTTTTTT. It specifies CASSQPEQVTGELFF.

J is TRBJ2-2 and V is TRBV6-1; a weak D match, TRBD1 (5 bases). Germline V gene lookup returns CDR1 MNHNS and CDR2 SASEGT. This CDR3 is built from 15 residues. V shed 0 bases and J shed 12 bases, with 17 bases lying between them. The CDR3 sequence: CASSEAPGSTAKLFF. The CDR3 DNA is TGTGCCAGCAGTGAAGCGCCAGGGTCCACGGCGAAGCTGTTTTTT.